This T cell receptor (beta chain) was obtained from a study of blood T cell repertoires in COVID-19 (dated by TCRdb to the early 2020s). Background for the entire study: The collaborator samples originated in the United States, Italy and Spain and spanned the acute and convalescent phases of COVID-19. The prospective study material was composed of cDNA or gDNA derived from T cells, B-cell-depleted T cells, or PBMCs. Subjects who had been exposed to COVID-19, were actively infected with it, or had recovered from it provided the deeply sampled blood TCRbeta repertoires that made up the dataset. A freely available public database, intended as a resource for researchers studying the immune response to SARS-CoV-2, is where the repertoires were released. The samples were drawn from two sources: the first 160 participants of the ongoing ImmuneRACE study, and fewer than 1,500 subjects contributed by 6 global collaborators. Sample metadata almost always included a de-identified subject ID, COVID-19 status, age in years and sex. HLA class I and class II types, where available, came from metadata supplied by the sample provider rather than from assay-based typing.

Participants in the prospective study were enrolled through a virtual design, were aged roughly 18 to 100 years, and lived in 24 United States geographic areas. Cohort assignment in the prospective study relied on participant-reported clinical history from a screening survey and a study questionnaire. A participant counted as exposed if, within 2 weeks of entering the study, that participant had been in contact with someone who had a PCR-confirmed or clinician-diagnosed COVID-19 case. In the prospective study, whole blood, serum and a nasopharyngeal or oropharyngeal swab were collected from each participant by mobile phlebotomists. Participants in the prospective study had the option to provide additional blood draws and questionnaires over an approximately 2-month period. Before DNA extraction, prospective study blood samples were shipped either frozen or at room temperature. The immunoSEQ Assay, a bias-controlled multiplex PCR, was used to amplify TCRbeta CDR3 regions from genomic DNA. The study's own analysis went as follows. The number of nucleated cells in each sample was estimated from the amplification of reference gene primers within the assay. Sequence reads were collapsed and filtered to measure the absolute abundance of every unique TCRbeta CDR3 rearrangement. Productive Simpson clonality was computed per sample as the square root of Simpson's diversity index over productive rearrangements. The table comes from immuneACCESS by way of TCRdb, which keeps in-frame sequences with V and J called. Part of the clones is missing from these tables; in studies checked, under half for an unresolved V gene and the rest for unknown reasons. That table gives V, J and clone size, and the DNA gave D and trimming. Across this sample there are about 350,000 clones, with 88% seen only once. The ten largest clones represent approximately 1% of the sample.

Study-level results and caveats: How much clinical and demographic metadata was included differed by source and by participant, and the metadata was provided uncurated.

About this clone: No antigen is known for it. Qualities for individual bases were not recorded, and no much larger clone is one base off.

Taken from cysteine to phenylalanine, the CDR3 has 15 residues. The entry retains the CDR3 DNA only, 45 bases that are in frame from base 1. At the junction V is shortened by 2 bases and J by 6 bases, with 11 bases in between. Based on the germline V gene (reference sequence), the CDR1 and CDR2 sequences are MNHEY and SMNVEV. The receptor comes from a woman younger than 45 who had been exposed to COVID-19. The sample consisted of PBMCs or T cells enriched from blood (not recorded which). The V and J segments used are TRBV27 and TRBJ1-6, with no confidently assigned D gene. The CDR3 here reads CASSLSPRGNSPLHF. The DNA sequence is as follows: TGTGCCAGCAGTTTAAGTCCCCGCGGTAATTCACCCCTCCACTTT.